The source of this TCR beta chain is a study of T cells after yellow fever vaccination. Study-level findings and limits: Most clones from primary vaccination resurfaced after the booster (about 96% CD4, approximately 88% CD8). Of the clonotypes, a small share occurred in both CD4 and CD8 compartments. The secondary T-cell response peaked on day 5, not day 15, but was weaker.

The CDR3 covers 11 residues. The germline V gene encodes CDR1 MNHNY and CDR2 SVGAGI (reference sequence). Trimming removed 10 bases from V and 6 bases from J, with 10 bases in between. TCRdb processed the 5' RACE reads anew with MiXCR; each CDR3 protein has one entry. This repertoire shows some 300,000 distinct CDR3 sequences, 8.7% found once; its top ten account for 3% to 4%. In regard to this clonotype: Its matching antigen is unknown.

The starting material was CD4+ T cells sorted from PBMCs, obtained 5 days after the yellow fever booster vaccination. The sequence was collected from a man between 18 and 29 years old who received the YFV17D yellow fever vaccine. The chain links TRBV6-6 to TRBJ2-1; D gene uncertain. Here the CDR3 reads CATGKVNEQFF. The CDR3 bases are TGTGCCACCGGTAAGGTCAATGAGCAGTTCTTC.